Included here is one T cell receptor beta chain sequence, with context. This receptor's antigen is unknown. Base qualities are not provided; no much larger clone lies one nucleotide away. Library preparation was by 5' RACE. Data came from an Illumina HiSeq 2500. A second PCR of roughly 7 to 11 cycles was run with a J-beta primer mix and a sample-barcoded 5' primer. A unique molecular identifier was introduced onto each TCR beta cDNA molecule by a template-switch 5' adaptor carrying 12 random nucleotides. Each sample yielded at least 2.5 million CDR3-containing paired-end reads. First-strand cDNA was synthesized from all RNA with the Mint cDNA synthesis kit, primed by a TRBC-specific oligonucleotide. Following uracil-DNA glycosylase treatment, all cDNA underwent a first 18-cycle PCR with the universal primers M1SS and BC2_uni_R. As for how the authors treated the data: Normalization of each sample was performed by random selection of 1 million high-quality reads, each carrying a distinct molecular identifier. Reads sharing molecular identifiers were discarded rather than binned into consensus sequences. MiTCR, with a Q25 quality threshold and the strictest error-elimination algorithm, was used for CDR3 identification, clonotype clustering and error correction. Lower-bound total TCR beta diversity was estimated with a nonparametric unseen species model using Euler transformation. TCRdb trimmed the raw reads at Q25, called clones with MiXCR and kept productive beta chains. CDR3 protein duplicates are merged, each entry listing the most common genes and DNA. The V and J calls, along with clone size, are taken from TCRdb and not from the paper's own processing. The table for this sample lists about 720,000 distinct CDR3 sequences; approximately 22% of them were counted only once. Clones ranked in the top ten supply around 22% of the sample.

This entry is derived from a study of blood T cells in healthy people across ages (dated by TCRdb to about 2015). Regarding the study in general: Template switching captured roughly one uniquely barcoded TCR beta cDNA molecule per two T cells in model experiments. To track age-related changes in TCR beta repertoire diversity, the study relied on deep sequencing normalized with unique cDNA molecular identifiers. Donors were grouped into four age groups: young (average 16 years), middle-aged (roughly 37), aged (around 60) and long-lived (just over 80). To avoid experimental bias, donors of different ages were spread randomly across the sequencing lanes. For two donors (one aged 18 to 30 and one aged 80 or older), the study analyzed two additional independent replicas of 1 million unique cDNA reads from the same blood draw. The paper's findings and limits, for the study overall: Estimates of total diversity based on one million sequenced T cells were regarded as lower bounds and as underestimates. Bulk unsorted PBMC profiling prevented conclusive comparison of naive and antigen-experienced compartments. Compared with the aged group, the long-lived group had more naive CD4+ T cells, fewer expanded clones and increased TCR diversity, suggesting age selection. Observed TCR beta diversity per million T cells fell roughly linearly with age, and a significant reduction was already apparent by age roughly 40. Because the CMV infection status of the donors was unknown, age-related changes in expanded clonotypes may potentially have been confounded. Observed TCR beta diversity correlated strongly with the percentage of naive T cells measured by flow cytometry.

Systemically healthy Caucasian individuals from Russia, around 38 in total and aged about 6 to 95 years, were included as donors. Ten milliliters of peripheral blood were drawn from each donor into EDTA-treated Vacutainer tubes. Ficoll-Paque density-gradient centrifugation was used to isolate PBMCs, with at least 7 million obtained per sample. Total RNA was extracted from PBMCs with Trizol reagent, with at least 5.5 micrograms obtained per sample. For every donor, flow cytometry on a PBMC aliquot measured the percentage of naive CD45RAhigh/CD27high T cells. The source of this sequence is a man aged 65 to 85 in good health. Sequenced: blood.

The bases read TGCAGTGCTAGATTGCCTAGCGGGCTTAATGAGCAGTTCTTC. The resulting protein is CSARLPSGLNEQFF. The V gene is TRBV20-1 and the J gene is TRBJ2-1; 8 nucleotides in the junction match TRBD2. The germline V gene (reference sequence) specifies DFQATT as CDR1 and SNEGSKA as CDR2. Unmatched junction bases come to 7, with V trimmed by 2 bases and J by 7 bases. The CDR3 has 14 amino acids, counting the end cysteine and phenylalanine. The entry retains the CDR3 DNA only, 42 bases that are in frame from base 1.